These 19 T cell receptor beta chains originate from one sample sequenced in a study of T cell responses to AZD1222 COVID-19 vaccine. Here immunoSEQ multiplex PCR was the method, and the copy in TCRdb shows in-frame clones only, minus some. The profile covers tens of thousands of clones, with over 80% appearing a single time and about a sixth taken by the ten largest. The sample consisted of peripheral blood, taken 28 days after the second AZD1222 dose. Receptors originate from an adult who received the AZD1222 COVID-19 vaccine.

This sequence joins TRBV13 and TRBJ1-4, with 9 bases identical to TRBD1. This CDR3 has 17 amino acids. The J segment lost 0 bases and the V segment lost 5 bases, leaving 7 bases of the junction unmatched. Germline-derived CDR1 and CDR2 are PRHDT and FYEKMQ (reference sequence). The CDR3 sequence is CASSPWTGEATNEKLFF. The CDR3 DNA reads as TGTGCCAGCAGCCCCTGGACAGGGGAAGCAACTAATGAAAAACTGTTTTTT.

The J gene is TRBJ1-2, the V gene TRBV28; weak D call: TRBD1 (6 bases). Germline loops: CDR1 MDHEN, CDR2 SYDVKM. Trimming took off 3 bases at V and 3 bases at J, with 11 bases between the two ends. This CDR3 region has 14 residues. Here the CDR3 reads CASSFGQGHYGYTF. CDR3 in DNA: TGTGCCAGCAGTTTCGGCCAGGGGCACTATGGCTACACCTTC.

In DNA, the CDR3 is TGTGCCAGCAGCAAAACAGGGGGCGGATCCAATGAGCAGTTCTTC. It translates to CASSKTGGGSNEQFF. This rearrangement joins TRBV5-4 to TRBJ2-1; 9 positions agree with TRBD1. The germline CDR1 and CDR2 sequences are SGHNT and YYREEE (reference sequence). The CDR3 sequence is 15 residues long. Trimming cost V 4 bases and J 6 bases; bases outside gene matches: 8. The entire variable domain, with the rest obtained from reference TRBV5-4 and TRBJ2-1, is as follows: ETGVTQSPTHLIKTRGQQVTLRCSSQSGHNTVSWYQQALGQGPQFIFQYYREEENGRGNFPPRFSGLQFPNYSSELNVNALELDDSALYLCASSKTGGGSNEQFFGPGTRLTVL.

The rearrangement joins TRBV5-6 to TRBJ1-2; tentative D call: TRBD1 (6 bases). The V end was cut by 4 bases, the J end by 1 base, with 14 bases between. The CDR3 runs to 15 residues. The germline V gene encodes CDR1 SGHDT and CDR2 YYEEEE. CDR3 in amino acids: CASSPEGGGNYGYTF. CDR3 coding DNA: TGTGCCAGCAGCCCGGAGGGGGGCGGTAACTATGGCTACACCTTC.

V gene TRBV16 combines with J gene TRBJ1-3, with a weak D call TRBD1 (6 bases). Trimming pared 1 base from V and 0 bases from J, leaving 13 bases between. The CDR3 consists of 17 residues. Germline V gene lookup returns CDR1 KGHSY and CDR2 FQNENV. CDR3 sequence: CASSQLSRGGSGNTIYF. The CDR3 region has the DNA TGTGCCAGCAGCCAATTAAGCAGGGGCGGCTCTGGAAACACCATATATTTT.

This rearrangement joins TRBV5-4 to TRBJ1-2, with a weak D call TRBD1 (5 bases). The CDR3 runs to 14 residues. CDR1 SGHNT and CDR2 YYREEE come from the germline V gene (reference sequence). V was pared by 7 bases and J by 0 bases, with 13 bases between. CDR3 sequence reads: CASSVGGTNYGYTF. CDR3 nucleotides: TGTGCCAGCTCCGTGGGGGGTACTAACTATGGCTACACCTTC.

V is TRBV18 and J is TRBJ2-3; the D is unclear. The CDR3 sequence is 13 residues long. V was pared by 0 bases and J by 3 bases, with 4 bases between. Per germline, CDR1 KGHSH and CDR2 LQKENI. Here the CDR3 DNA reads TGTGCCAGCTCACCACCGGGTACAGATACGCAGTATTTT. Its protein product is CASSPPGTDTQYF. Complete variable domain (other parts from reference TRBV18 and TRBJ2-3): NAGVMQNPRHLVRRRGQEARLRCSPMKGHSHVYWYRQLPEEGLKFMVYLQKENIIDESGMPKERFSAEFPKEGPSILRIQQVVRGDSAAYFCASSPPGTDTQYFGPGTRLTVL.

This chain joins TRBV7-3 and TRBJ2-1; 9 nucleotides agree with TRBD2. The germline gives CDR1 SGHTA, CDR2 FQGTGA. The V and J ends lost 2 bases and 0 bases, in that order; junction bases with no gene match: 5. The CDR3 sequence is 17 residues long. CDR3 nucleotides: TGTGCCAGCAGCTTAGCTAGCGGGGCGAGCTCCTACAATGAGCAGTTCTTC. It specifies CASSLASGASSYNEQFF.

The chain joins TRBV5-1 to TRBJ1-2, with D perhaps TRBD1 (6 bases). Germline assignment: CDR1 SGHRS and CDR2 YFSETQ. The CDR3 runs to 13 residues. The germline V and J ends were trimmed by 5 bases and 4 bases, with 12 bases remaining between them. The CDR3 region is CASSWGLGYGYTF. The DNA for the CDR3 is TGCGCCAGCAGTTGGGGGCTTGGCTATGGCTACACCTTC.

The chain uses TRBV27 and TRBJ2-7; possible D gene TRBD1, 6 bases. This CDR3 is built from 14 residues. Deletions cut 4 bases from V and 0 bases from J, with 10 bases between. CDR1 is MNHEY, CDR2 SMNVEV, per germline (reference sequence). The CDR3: CASSYRVSSYEQYF. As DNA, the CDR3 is TGTGCCAGCAGTTACAGGGTTAGCTCCTACGAGCAGTACTTC.

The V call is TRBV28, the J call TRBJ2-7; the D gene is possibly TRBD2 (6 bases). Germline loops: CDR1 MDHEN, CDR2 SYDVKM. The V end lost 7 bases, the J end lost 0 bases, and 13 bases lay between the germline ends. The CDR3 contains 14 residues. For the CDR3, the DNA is TGTGCCAGCACCTTGGGAGGTTACTCCTACGAGCAGTACTTC. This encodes CASTLGGYSYEQYF.

This CDR3 reads CASSGSRSYNEQFF. DNA for the CDR3: TGTGCCAGCAGTGGGTCAAGATCCTACAATGAGCAGTTCTTC. The chain recombines TRBV27 with TRBJ2-1, with no clear D. This CDR3 has 14 residues. V gave up 5 bases and J gave up 1 base, with 9 bases separating them. CDR1 and CDR2 from the germline V gene are MNHEY and SMNVEV (reference sequence).

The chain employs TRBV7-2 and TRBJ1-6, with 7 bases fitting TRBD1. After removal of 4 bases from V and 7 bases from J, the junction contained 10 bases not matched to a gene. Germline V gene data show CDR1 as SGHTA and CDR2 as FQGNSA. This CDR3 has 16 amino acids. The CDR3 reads CASSSSSGTANSPLHF. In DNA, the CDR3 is TGTGCCAGCAGCTCCTCCTCCGGGACAGCAAATTCACCCCTCCACTTT.

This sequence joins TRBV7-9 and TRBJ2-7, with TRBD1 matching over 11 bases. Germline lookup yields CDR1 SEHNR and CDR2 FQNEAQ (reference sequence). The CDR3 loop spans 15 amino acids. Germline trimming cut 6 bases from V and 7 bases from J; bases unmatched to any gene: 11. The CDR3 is CASRSGTGGSGEQYF. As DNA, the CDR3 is TGTGCCAGCAGATCCGGGACAGGGGGATCGGGTGAGCAGTACTTC.

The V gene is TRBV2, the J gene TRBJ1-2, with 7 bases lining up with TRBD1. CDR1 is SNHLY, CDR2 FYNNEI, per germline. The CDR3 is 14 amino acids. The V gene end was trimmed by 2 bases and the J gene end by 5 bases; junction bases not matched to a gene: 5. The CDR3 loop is CASSESIRGYGYTF. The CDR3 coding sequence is TGTGCCAGCAGTGAATCTATCAGGGGGTATGGCTACACCTTC.

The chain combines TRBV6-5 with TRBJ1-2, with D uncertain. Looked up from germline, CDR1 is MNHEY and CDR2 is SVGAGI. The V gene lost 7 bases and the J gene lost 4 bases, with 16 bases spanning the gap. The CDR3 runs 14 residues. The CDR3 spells CASTPGRQLYGYTF. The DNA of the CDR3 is TGTGCCAGCACCCCAGGACGACAACTCTATGGCTACACCTTC.

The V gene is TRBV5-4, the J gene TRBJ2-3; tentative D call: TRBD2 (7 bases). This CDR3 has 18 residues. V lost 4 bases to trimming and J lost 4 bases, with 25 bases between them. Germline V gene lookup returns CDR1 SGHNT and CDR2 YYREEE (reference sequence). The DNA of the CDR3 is TGTGCCAGCAGCCCCTGGTCGTTGAGGGGGAGGGTATCAGATACGCAGTATTTT. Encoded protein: CASSPWSLRGRVSDTQYF.

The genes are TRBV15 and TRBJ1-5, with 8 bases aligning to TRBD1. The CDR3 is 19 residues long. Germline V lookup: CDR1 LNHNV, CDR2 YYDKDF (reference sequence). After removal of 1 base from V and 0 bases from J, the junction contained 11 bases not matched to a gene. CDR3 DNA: TGTGCCACCAGCAGAGGGGGACAGGAACTCCTTTATAGCAATCAGCCCCAGCATTTT. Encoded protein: CATSRGGQELLYSNQPQHF.

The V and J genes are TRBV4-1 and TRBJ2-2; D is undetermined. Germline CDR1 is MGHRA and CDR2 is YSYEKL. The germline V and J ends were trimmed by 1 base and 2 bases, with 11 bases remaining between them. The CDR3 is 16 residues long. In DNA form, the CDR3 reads TGCGCCAGCAGCCAAGTCAGGCTAGTTAACACCGGGGAGCTGTTTTTT. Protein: CASSQVRLVNTGELFF.